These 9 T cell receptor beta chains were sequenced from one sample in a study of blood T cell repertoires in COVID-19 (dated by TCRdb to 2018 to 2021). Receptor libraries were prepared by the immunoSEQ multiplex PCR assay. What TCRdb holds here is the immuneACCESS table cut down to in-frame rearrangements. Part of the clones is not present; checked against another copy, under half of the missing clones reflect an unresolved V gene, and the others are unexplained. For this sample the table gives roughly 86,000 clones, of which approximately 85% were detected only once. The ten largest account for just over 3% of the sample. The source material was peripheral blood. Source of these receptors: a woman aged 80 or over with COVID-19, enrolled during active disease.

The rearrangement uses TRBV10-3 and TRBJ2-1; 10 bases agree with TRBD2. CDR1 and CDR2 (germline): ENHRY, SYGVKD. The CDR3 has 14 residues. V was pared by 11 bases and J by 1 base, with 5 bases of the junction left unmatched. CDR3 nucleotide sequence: TGTGCCCTAGCGGGAGCGGGATCCTACAATGAGCAGTTCTTC. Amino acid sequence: CALAGAGSYNEQFF.

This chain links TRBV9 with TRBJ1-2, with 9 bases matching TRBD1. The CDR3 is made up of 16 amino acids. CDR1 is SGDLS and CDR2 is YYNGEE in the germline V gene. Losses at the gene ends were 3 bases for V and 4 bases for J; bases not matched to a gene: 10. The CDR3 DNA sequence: TGTGCCAGCAGCGCCGATCCCGGGACAGGGCTCTATGGCTACACCTTC. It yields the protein CASSADPGTGLYGYTF.

The CDR3 spells CASTWTSETDTQYF. In DNA, the CDR3 is TGTGCCAGCACTTGGACTAGCGAAACAGATACGCAGTATTTT. The chain combines TRBV6-6 with TRBJ2-3, with 9 bases that match TRBD2. The junction had 5 bases not matched to a gene; V was cut back by 7 bases and J by 3 bases. The CDR3 has 14 amino acids. Germline loops: CDR1 MNHNY, CDR2 SVGAGI (reference sequence).

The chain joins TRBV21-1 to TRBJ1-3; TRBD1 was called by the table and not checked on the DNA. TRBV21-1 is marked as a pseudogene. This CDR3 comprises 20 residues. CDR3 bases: TGTGCCAGCAGCCCCCTAGGCACCGGGACAGGGGAAGACTCTGGAAACACCATATATTTT. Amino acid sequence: CASSPLGTGTGEDSGNTIYF.

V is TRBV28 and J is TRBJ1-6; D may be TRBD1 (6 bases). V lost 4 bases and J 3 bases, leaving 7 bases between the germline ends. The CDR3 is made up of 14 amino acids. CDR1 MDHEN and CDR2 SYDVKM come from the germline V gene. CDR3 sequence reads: CASSSGHYNSPLHF. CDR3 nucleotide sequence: TGTGCCAGCAGTTCGGGACACTATAATTCACCCCTCCACTTT.

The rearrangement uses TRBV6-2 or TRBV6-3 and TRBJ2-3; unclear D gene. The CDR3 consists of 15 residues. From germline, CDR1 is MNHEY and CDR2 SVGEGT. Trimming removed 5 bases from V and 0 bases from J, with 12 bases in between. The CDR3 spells CASSPQARSTDTQYF. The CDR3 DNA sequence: TGTGCCAGCAGTCCCCAGGCCAGGAGCACAGATACGCAGTATTTT.

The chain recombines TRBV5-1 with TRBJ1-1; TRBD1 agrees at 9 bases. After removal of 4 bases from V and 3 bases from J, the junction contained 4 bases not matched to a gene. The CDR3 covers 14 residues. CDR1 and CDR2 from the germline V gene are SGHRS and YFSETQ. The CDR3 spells CASSEQGAYTEAFF. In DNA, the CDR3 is TGCGCCAGCAGCGAACAGGGGGCTTACACTGAAGCTTTCTTT.

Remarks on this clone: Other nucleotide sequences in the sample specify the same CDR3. This CDR3 reads CASSLGGSYNEQFF. DNA of the CDR3: TGCGCCAGCAGCTTAGGCGGCTCCTACAATGAGCAGTTCTTC. This chain connects TRBV5-1 to TRBJ2-1; the D is unclear. The CDR3 extends over 14 amino acids. V lost 2 bases and J lost 0, with 6 bases in between. CDR1 SGHRS and CDR2 YFSETQ come from the germline V gene.

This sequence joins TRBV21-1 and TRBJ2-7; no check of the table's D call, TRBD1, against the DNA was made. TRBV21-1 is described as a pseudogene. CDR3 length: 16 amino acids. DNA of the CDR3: TGTGCCAGCAGCATATTGACAGGGTATCTTTGGGGGGAGCAGTACTTC. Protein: CASSILTGYLWGEQYF.